Here is one T cell receptor (beta chain) with its context. The germline V gene encodes CDR1 MNHEY and CDR2 SMNVEV (reference sequence). Trimming cost V 2 bases and J 0 bases, with 14 bases left between them. The CDR3 runs 17 residues. This record belongs to a study of identical twins. MiXCR was run by TCRdb on the 5' RACE reads, yielding one entry per CDR3 protein. The data contain 240,000 or so distinct CDR3 sequences, about 13% of them seen just once; the ten biggest clones take up about 4.1%. The data were also submitted as part of a second study, on yellow fever vaccine responses in identical twins.

The source material was memory (CD45RO+) T cells sorted from blood. The TCR was taken from a woman between 18 and 29 years old in good health. The chain is built from TRBV27 and TRBJ1-5; a weak D match, TRBD1 (5 bases). The CDR3 sequence is CASSLPGTGNSNQPQHF. The CDR3 coding sequence is TGTGCCAGCAGTTTACCAGGGACCGGAAATAGCAATCAGCCCCAGCATTTT.